This T cell receptor beta chain emerged from a study of technical replicates of blood from several donors. The CDR3 spans 14 residues. Germline V lookup: CDR1 MNHEY, CDR2 SVGAGI. V was shortened by 1 base and J by 0 bases, with 7 bases between the two germline ends. TCRdb's table, derived via immunoSEQ multiplex PCR, lists solely in-frame clones and lacks some. The sample has about 48,000 clones, 80% to 95% seen once. Specimen: PBMCs. The V call is TRBV6-5, the J call TRBJ2-7; D possibly corresponds to TRBD1 (5 bases). The sequence was obtained from a human donor in good health. Some clones in this sample may be carry-over from other donors' samples. In DNA, the CDR3 is TGTGCCAGCAGTTACTGGGGCGACTCCTACGAGCAGTACTTC. Translated: CASSYWGDSYEQYF.